These 8 T cell receptor beta chains were sequenced from one sample in a study of tumor-infiltrating lymphocytes in primary liver carcinoma. For each extraction, RNA and DNA were obtained together from around 20-30 mg of unsorted bulk tissue. The input was 500 ng total RNA; TCR beta cDNA was made from it with a constant-region primer. ARM-PCR was slightly modified, and three nested multiplex PCR rounds with it gave rise to the TCR beta libraries. The first two PCR rounds, around 10 cycles each, used TRBV1-TRBV30 forward primers and a C-beta reverse primer. TCRdb reprocessed the multiplex PCR reads via MiXCR and lists one record per CDR3 protein. The data hold roughly 45,000 distinct CDR3 sequences, with less than 85% observed a single time. Sequenced input: liver tumor tissue from sampling region 5. Subset of the sample: tumor region T5, tumor centre. The receptor source for this set is a middle-aged man with primary liver carcinoma and hepatitis B virus infection.

The chain carries TRBV12-3 or TRBV12-4 and TRBJ2-4, with a weak D call TRBD2 (5 bases). The CDR3 loop spans 16 amino acids. The V end lost 8 bases, the J end lost 0 bases, and 17 bases lay between the germline ends. CDR3 DNA sequence: TGTGCCAGCGGGCCCCGGACTGAAGTAGCCAAAAACATTCAGTACTTC. This codes for CASGPRTEVAKNIQYF.

This clonotype was detected only a few times. It may be a read error: a sequence one base away is much more abundant. This CDR3 is missing its conserved last phenylalanine or tryptophan, likely due to a read error. The chain links TRBV10-3 to TRBJ2-7; 10 nucleotides line up with TRBD2. CDR3 size: 13 residues. Germline-derived CDR1 and CDR2 are ENHRY and SYGVKD. Losses at the gene ends were 4 bases for V and 5 bases for J; bases not matched to a gene: 2. The CDR3 bases are TGTGCCATCAGTGTAGCGGGAGGAGACGAGCAGTACTTA. Translated, it gives CAISVAGGDEQYL.

Note on this clonotype: A much larger clone differs from this one at a single base, so this may be a read error. Without the conserved terminal phenylalanine or tryptophan, this CDR3 likely stems from a read error. This chain connects TRBV30 to TRBJ2-7; D not resolved. V lost 2 bases and J 3 bases, leaving 8 bases between the germline ends. Germline V lookup: CDR1 GTSNPN, CDR2 SVGIG (reference sequence). The CDR3 sequence is 12 residues long. CDR3 residues: CAWSRGSYEQYL. CDR3 DNA: TGTGCCTGGAGTAGAGGCAGCTACGAGCAGTACCTC.

With respect to this clonotype: This likely comes from a read error, as the CDR3 has no conserved phenylalanine or tryptophan at its end. The chain links TRBV11-1 to TRBJ2-1; TRBD2 matches 7 bases. Germline CDR1 is SGHAT and CDR2 is FQDESV (reference sequence). CDR3 length: 17 amino acids. The ends lost 3 bases at V and 5 bases at J; junction bases unmatched: 13. The CDR3 coding sequence is TGTGCCAGCAGCTTGGGACTTGCGGGAGAAGTTGACAATGAGCAGTTCTTA. It translates to CASSLGLAGEVDNEQFL.

This clonotype was seen only once. One junction end does not reproduce the germline sequence, and a read error may be involved. The rearrangement uses TRBV11-2 and TRBJ2-7; D unclear. Looked up from germline, CDR1 is SGHAT and CDR2 is FQNNGV. The CDR3 has 13 amino acids. This CDR3 reads CASPKEAPYERYF. CDR3 coding DNA: TGTGCCAGCCCCAAAGAGGCACCCTACGAGCGGTACTTC.

On this clonotype itself: It is likely a read error, because the conserved phenylalanine at the end of the CDR3 is missing. CDR3: CSTKGNSYEQYI. The CDR3 coding sequence is TGCAGCACCAAAGGCAACTCCTACGAGCAGTACATC. The J gene is TRBJ2-7, the V gene TRBV29-1; unclear D gene. V lost 8 bases and J 0 bases, leaving 11 bases between the germline ends. CDR3 length: 12 residues. Germline V gene lookup returns CDR1 SQVTM and CDR2 ANQGSEA.

The table lists this clonotype with a few counts. The chain uses TRBV10-3 and TRBJ2-3; a possible D gene is TRBD1 (6 bases). The CDR3 is 14 amino acids. The V end lost 6 bases, the J end lost 1 base, and 11 bases lay between the germline ends. The germline CDR1 and CDR2 sequences are ENHRY and SYGVKD. The chain's CDR3 is CAIRDSAGTDTQYF. The CDR3 DNA reads TGTGCCATCAGGGACAGTGCTGGCACAGATACGCAGTATTTT.

With regard to this clonotype: Because the CDR3 is missing its conserved closing phenylalanine or tryptophan, this is likely a read error. V and J are TRBV12-3 or TRBV12-4 and TRBJ2-5; a possible D gene is TRBD2 (6 bases). V was trimmed by 6 bases and J by 5 bases, leaving 19 bases between them. CDR3 length: 15 residues. The CDR3 sequence is CASSVSGTSRETQYI. In DNA, the CDR3 is TGTGCCAGCAGCGTATCGGGAACTAGCCGTGAGACCCAGTACATA.